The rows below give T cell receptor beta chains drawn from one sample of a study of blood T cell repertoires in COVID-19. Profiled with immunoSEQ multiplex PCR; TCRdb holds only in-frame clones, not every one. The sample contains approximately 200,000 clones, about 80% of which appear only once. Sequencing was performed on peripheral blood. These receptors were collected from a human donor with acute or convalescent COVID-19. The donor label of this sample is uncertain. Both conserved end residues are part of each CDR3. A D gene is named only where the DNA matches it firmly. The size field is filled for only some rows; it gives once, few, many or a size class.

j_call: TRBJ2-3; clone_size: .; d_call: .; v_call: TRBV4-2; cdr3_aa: CASRAPEVSDTQYF; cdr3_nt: TGTGCCAGCAGAGCACCGGAGGTCTCAGATACGCAGTATTTT
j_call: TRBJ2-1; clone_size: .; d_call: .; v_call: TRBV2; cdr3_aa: CASSPRGGSYNEQFF; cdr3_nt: TGTGCCAGCAGCCCAAGGGGGGGCTCCTACAATGAGCAGTTCTTC
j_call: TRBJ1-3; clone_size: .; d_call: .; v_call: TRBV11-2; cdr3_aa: CASSLSDSSGNTIYF; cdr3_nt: TGTGCCAGCAGCTTGAGTGACTCCTCTGGAAACACCATATATTTT
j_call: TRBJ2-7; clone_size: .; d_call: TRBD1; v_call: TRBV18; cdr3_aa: CASSPSPGGEYEQYF; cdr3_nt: TGTGCCAGCTCACCCAGCCCAGGGGGAGAGTACGAGCAGTACTTC
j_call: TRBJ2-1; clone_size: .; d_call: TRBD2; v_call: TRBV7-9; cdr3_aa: CASSLTSGLADNEQFF; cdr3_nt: TGTGCCAGCAGCCTCACAAGCGGACTAGCGGACAATGAGCAGTTCTTC
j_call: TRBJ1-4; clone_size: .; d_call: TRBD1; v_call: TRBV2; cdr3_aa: CASSASTGAEKLFF; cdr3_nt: TGTGCCAGCAGTGCCTCGACAGGGGCTGAAAAACTGTTTTTT
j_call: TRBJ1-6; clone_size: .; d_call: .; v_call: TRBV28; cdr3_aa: CASSSQTGKSYNSPLHF; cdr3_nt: TGTGCCAGCAGTTCTCAAACAGGGAAGTCCTATAATTCACCCCTCCACTTT
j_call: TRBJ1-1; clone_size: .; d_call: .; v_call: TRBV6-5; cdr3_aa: CATGRGMDTEAFF; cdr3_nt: TGTGCCACCGGACGGGGGATGGACACTGAAGCTTTCTTT
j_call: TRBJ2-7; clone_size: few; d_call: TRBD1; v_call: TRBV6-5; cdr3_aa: CASSYLRQGYEQYF; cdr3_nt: TGTGCCAGCAGTTACCTACGACAGGGCTACGAGCAGTACTTC
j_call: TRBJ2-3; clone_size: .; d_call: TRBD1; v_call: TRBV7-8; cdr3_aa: CASSLDIRGRRTDTQYF; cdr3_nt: TGTGCCAGCAGCTTAGACATAAGGGGGCGACGAACAGATACGCAGTATTTT
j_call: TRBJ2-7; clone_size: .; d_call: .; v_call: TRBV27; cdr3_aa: CASSFLAGPYEQYF; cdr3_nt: .
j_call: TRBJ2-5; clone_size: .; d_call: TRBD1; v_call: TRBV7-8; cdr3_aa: CASSLRTGRAGYQETQYF; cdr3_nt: TGTGCCAGCAGCCTCCGGACAGGGCGGGCGGGGTACCAAGAGACCCAGTACTTC
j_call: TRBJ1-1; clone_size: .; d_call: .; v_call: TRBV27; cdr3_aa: CASSLVGAGFVAFF; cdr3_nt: TGTGCCAGCAGTTTGGTGGGGGCCGGTTTTGTGGCTTTCTTT
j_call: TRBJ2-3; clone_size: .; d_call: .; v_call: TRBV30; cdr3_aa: CAWTGSKPTDTQYF; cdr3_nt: TGTGCCTGGACAGGAAGCAAACCCACAGATACGCAGTATTTT
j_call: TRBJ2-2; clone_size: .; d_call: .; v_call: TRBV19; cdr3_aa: CASSRSDSNTGELFF; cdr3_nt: TGTGCCAGTAGTAGGAGCGATTCGAACACCGGGGAGCTGTTTTTT
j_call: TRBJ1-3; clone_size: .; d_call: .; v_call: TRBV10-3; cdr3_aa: CAISGGGNTIYF; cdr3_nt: TGTGCCATCAGCGGGGGGGGAAACACCATATATTTT
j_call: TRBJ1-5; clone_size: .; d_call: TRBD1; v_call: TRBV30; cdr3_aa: CAWSVPTGDARQPQHF; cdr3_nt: TGTGCCTGGAGTGTTCCGACAGGGGACGCGAGGCAGCCCCAGCATTTT
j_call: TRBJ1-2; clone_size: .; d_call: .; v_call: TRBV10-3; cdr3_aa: CAISELRVDGYTF; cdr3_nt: TGTGCCATCAGTGAGCTCAGGGTCGATGGCTACACCTTC
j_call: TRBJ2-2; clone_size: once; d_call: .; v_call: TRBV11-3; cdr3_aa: CASSSDFTGELFF; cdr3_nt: TGTGCCAGCAGCTCGGACTTCACCGGGGAGCTGTTTTTT
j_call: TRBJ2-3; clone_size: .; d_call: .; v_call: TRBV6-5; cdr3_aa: CASSYMDTQYF; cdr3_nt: TGTGCCAGCAGTTATATGGATACGCAGTATTTT
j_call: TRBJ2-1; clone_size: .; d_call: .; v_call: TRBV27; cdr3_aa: CASSFPPYNEQFF; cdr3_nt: TGTGCCAGCAGCTTCCCCCCCTACAATGAGCAGTTCTTC
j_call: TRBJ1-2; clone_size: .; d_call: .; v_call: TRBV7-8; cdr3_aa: CASSPGQYGYTF; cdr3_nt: TGTGCCAGCAGCCCAGGACAGTATGGCTACACCTTC
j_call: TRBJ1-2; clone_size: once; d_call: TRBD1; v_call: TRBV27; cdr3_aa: CASSSRTGWDGYTF; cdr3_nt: TGTGCCAGCAGTTCGAGGACAGGGTGGGATGGCTACACCTTC
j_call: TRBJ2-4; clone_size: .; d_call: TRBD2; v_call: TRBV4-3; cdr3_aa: CASSQNLLAGRGDSKNIQYF; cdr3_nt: TGCGCCAGCAGCCAAAATCTGTTAGCGGGGCGCGGGGATAGCAAAAACATTCAGTACTTC
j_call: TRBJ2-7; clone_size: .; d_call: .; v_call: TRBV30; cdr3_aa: CAWDSSYEQYF; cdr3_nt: TGTGCCTGGGACAGCAGCTACGAGCAGTACTTC
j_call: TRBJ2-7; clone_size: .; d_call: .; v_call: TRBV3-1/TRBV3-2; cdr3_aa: CASSLAVSYEQYF; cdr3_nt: TGTGCCAGCAGCCTAGCGGTCTCCTACGAGCAGTACTTC
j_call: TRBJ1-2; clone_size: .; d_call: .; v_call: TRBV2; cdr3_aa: CASSEEVSGANYGYTF; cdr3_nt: TGTGCCAGCAGTGAAGAAGTTTCAGGGGCGAACTATGGCTACACCTTC
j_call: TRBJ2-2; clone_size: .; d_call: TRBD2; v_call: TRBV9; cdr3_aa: CASSVRWTSGRANTGELFF; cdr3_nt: TGTGCCAGCAGCGTTCGATGGACTAGCGGGAGGGCGAACACCGGGGAGCTGTTTTTT
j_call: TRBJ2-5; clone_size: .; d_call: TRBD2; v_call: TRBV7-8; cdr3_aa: CASSPRGARLAGLEKETQYF; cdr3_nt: TGTGCCAGCAGCCCCCGAGGGGCGCGACTAGCGGGTCTAGAAAAAGAGACCCAGTACTTC
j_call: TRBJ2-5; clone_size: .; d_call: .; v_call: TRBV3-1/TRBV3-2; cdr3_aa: CASSPQGLAQTQYF; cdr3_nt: TGTGCCAGCAGCCCCCAGGGACTCGCTCAGACCCAGTACTTC
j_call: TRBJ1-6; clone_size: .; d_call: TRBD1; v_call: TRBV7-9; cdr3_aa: CASSLPGTANSPLHF; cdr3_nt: TGTGCCAGCAGCTTACCAGGGACAGCTAATTCACCCCTCCACTTT
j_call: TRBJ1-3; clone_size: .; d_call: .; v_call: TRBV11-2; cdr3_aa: CASSLVAGRASGNTIYF; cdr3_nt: TGTGCCAGCAGCTTAGTCGCTGGCAGGGCCTCTGGAAACACCATATATTTT
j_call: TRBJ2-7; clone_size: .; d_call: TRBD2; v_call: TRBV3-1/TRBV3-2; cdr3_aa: CASSQGQRESFYEQYF; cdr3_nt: TGTGCCAGCAGCCAAGGGCAGCGGGAATCTTTCTACGAGCAGTACTTC
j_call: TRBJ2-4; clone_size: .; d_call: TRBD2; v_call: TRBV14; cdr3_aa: CASSLAGVALAKNIQYF; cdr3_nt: TGTGCCAGCAGCCTAGCGGGAGTGGCCTTAGCCAAAAACATTCAGTACTTC
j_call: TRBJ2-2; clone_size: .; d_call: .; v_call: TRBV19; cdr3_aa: CASSIGPNTGELFF; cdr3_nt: TGTGCCAGTAGTATTGGCCCAAACACCGGGGAGCTGTTTTTT
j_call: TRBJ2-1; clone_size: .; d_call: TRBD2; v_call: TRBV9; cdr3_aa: CASSVGTSGRAKDEQFF; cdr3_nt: TGTGCCAGCAGCGTAGGGACTAGCGGGAGGGCCAAGGATGAGCAGTTCTTC